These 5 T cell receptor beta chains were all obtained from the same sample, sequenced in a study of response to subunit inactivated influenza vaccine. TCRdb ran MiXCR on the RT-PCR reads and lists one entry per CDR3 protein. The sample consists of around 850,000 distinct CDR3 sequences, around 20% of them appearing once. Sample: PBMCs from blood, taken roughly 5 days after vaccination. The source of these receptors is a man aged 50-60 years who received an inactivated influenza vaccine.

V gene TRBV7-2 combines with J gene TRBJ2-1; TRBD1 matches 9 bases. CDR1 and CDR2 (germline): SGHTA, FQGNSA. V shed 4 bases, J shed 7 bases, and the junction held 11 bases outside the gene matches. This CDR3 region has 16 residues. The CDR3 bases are TGTGCCAGCAGCTCGGCGGGACAGGGAGTTGGAAATGAGCAGTTCTTC. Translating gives CASSSAGQGVGNEQFF.

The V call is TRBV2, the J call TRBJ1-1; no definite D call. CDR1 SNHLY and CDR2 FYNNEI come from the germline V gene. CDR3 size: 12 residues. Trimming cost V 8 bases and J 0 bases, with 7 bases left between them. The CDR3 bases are TGTGCCAGCGACCTTATGAACACTGAAGCTTTCTTT. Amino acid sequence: CASDLMNTEAFF.

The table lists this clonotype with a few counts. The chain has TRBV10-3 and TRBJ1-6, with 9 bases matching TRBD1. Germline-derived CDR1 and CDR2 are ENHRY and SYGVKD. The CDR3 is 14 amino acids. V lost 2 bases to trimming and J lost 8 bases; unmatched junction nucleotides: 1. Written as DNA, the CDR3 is TGTGCCATCAGTGAGAGGGACAGGGATTCACCCCTCCACTTT. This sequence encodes CAISERDRDSPLHF.

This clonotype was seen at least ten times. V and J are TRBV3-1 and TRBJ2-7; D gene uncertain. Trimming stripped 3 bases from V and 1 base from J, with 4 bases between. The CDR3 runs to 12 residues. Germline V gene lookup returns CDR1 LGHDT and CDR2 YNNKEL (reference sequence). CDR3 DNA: TGTGCCAGCAGCCAGGGGTCCTACGAGCAGTACTTC. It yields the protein CASSQGSYEQYF.

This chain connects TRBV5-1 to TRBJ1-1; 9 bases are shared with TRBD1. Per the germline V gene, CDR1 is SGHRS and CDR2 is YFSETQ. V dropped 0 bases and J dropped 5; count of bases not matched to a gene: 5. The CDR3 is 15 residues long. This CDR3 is CASSLETGGVTEAFF. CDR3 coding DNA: TGCGCCAGCAGCTTGGAGACAGGGGGGGTAACTGAAGCTTTCTTT.